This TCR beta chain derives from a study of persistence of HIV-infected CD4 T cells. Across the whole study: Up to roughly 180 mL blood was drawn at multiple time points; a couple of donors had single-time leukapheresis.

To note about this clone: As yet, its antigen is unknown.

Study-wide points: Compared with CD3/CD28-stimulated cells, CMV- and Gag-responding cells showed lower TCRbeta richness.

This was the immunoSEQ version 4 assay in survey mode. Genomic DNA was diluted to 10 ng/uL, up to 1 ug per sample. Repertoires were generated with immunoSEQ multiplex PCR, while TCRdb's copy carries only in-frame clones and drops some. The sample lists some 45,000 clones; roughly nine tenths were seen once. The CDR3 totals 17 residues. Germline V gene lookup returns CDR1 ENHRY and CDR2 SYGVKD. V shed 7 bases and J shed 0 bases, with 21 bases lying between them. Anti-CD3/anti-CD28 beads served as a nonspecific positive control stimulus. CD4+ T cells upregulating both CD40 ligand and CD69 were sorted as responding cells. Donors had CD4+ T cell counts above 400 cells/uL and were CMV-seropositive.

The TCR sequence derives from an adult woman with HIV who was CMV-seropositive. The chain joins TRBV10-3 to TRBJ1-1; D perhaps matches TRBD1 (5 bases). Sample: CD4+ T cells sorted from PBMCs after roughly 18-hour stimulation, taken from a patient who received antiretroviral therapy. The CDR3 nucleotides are TGTGCCATCACACCTCGGGCGGGGACGCAGATGAACACTGAAGCTTTCTTT. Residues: CAITPRAGTQMNTEAFF.